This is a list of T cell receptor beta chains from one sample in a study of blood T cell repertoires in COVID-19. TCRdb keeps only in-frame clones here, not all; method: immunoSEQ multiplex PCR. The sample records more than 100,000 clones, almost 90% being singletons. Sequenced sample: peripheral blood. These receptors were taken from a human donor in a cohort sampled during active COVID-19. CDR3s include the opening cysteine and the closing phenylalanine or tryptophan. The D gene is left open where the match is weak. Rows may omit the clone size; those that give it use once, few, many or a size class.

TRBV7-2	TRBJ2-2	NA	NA	TGTGCCAGCAGCCTTCTAGAAAAGACCGGGGAGCTGTTTTTT	CASSLLEKTGELFF
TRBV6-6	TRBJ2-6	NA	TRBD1	TGTGCCAGCAACCTGGAGAGGGGGCCAGGGGCCAACGTCCTGACTTTC	CASNLERGPGANVLTF
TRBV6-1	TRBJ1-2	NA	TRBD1	TGTGCCAGCAGTGAAAGGATTGGGACAGGGGTTTCTGGCTACACCTTC	CASSERIGTGVSGYTF
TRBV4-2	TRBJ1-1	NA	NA	TGTGCCAGCAGCCAAGCCCAGTCGGGGGGGAACACTGAAGCTTTCTTT	CASSQAQSGGNTEAFF
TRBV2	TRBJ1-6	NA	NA	TGTGCCAGCAATCTAGGGAGCTCCTATAATTCACCCCTCCACTTT	CASNLGSSYNSPLHF
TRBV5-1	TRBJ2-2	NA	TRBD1	TGCGCCAGCTCGGGACAGGGGGACACCGGGGAGCTGTTTTTT	CASSGQGDTGELFF
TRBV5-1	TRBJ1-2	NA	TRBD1	TGCGCCAGCAGCGCGGGACAGCACTATGGCTACACCTTC	CASSAGQHYGYTF
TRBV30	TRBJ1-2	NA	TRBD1	TGTGCCTGGAGTGAGACAGGGCCCTATGGCTACACCTTC	CAWSETGPYGYTF
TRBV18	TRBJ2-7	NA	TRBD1	TGTGCCAGCTCACCGCAGGGACAGGGTATCACTTTCAGCTACGAGCAGTACTTC	CASSPQGQGITFSYEQYF
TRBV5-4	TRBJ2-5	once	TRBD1	TGTGCCAGCAGCCCAAGGACAGGGGAGGGCCAAGAGACCCAGTACTTC	CASSPRTGEGQETQYF
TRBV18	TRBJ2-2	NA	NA	TGTGCCAGCTCACCACTTGAGTCCGGGGAGCTGTTTTTT	CASSPLESGELFF